This T cell receptor beta chain stems from a study of HIV-infected patients and healthy controls. cDNA was made from 500 ng RNA using alpha and beta constant primers. Each of the alpha and beta chains got its own library through chain-specific third strand synthesis with indices. TCRdb used MiXCR to reprocess the 5' RACE reads, holding one entry per CDR3 protein. The sample contains some 9,300 distinct CDR3 sequences, nearly 6% of which appear only once. Notes on the study in general: Compared with untreated HIV+ repertoires, healthy controls showed roughly threefold more distinct CDR3s and higher Shannon diversity. Healthy controls carried many MAIT alpha-chain CDR3s, while HIV+ repertoires had few.

The CDR3 runs 14 residues. Germline V gene data show CDR1 as SGHVS and CDR2 as FNYEAQ. Trimming took off 7 bases at V and 1 base at J, with 12 bases between the two ends. Antiretroviral therapy had run roughly three months, about 14 weeks, before follow-up blood collection. All unsorted peripheral T cells were captured because whole blood was used without fractionation. This clonotype was counted at least ten times. The antigen is unknown. The rearrangement links TRBV7-6 to TRBJ2-3, with a possible D match to TRBD1 (6 bases). The sequence derives from an adult with HIV infection. The donor label of this sample is uncertain. This specimen was blood, taken during antiretroviral therapy. The CDR3 loop is CASTKDSRTDTQYF. The CDR3 DNA follows: TGTGCCAGCACCAAGGACAGCCGCACAGATACGCAGTATTTT.